This is a list of T cell receptor beta chains from one sample in a study of blood T cell repertoires in COVID-19. Some clones are missing from TCRdb's copy, which holds only in-frame ones; the method was immunoSEQ multiplex PCR. This table holds more than 95,000 clones, 75% to 85% found once. The sample consisted of peripheral blood. The receptors come from a woman aged 50 to 60 with acute or convalescent COVID-19. The CDR3 runs from the conserved cysteine through the conserved F or W. D genes are given only for firm matches. Clone size is not always given. Where it is, it says once, few, many or a class for expanded clones.

d_call: NA; j_call: TRBJ2-2; clone_size: NA; v_call: TRBV7-9; cdr3_nt: TGTGCCAGCAGAGGCGGGCGGAAACACACCGGGGAGCTGTTTTTT; cdr3_aa: CASRGGRKHTGELFF
d_call: TRBD2; j_call: TRBJ2-3; clone_size: NA; v_call: TRBV10-3; cdr3_nt: TGTGCCATCAGTGAGAGGACTAGCGGGGGGAAAGCAGATACGCAGTATTTT; cdr3_aa: CAISERTSGGKADTQYF
d_call: TRBD1; j_call: TRBJ1-3; clone_size: NA; v_call: TRBV18; cdr3_nt: TGTGCCAGCTCCCCACAGGGGACTGGAAACACCATATATTTT; cdr3_aa: CASSPQGTGNTIYF
d_call: TRBD2; j_call: TRBJ2-2; clone_size: NA; v_call: TRBV6-5; cdr3_nt: TGTGCCAGCAGATGGACTAGCGGAAACACCGGGGAGCTGTTTTTT; cdr3_aa: CASRWTSGNTGELFF
d_call: NA; j_call: TRBJ2-2; clone_size: once; v_call: TRBV20-1; cdr3_nt: TGCAGTGCTAGTACCCTAGCGCCTTGGGCCGGGGAGCTGTTTTTT; cdr3_aa: CSASTLAPWAGELFF
d_call: NA; j_call: TRBJ2-1; clone_size: NA; v_call: TRBV14; cdr3_nt: TGTGCCAGCAGCCTACGGAGGGCCGATGACTTGTCCAATGAGCAGTTCTTC; cdr3_aa: CASSLRRADDLSNEQFF
d_call: NA; j_call: TRBJ1-2; clone_size: NA; v_call: TRBV7-8; cdr3_nt: TGTGCCAGCAGCTTAGGTTGGGGGCTGGATGGCTACACCTTC; cdr3_aa: CASSLGWGLDGYTF
d_call: TRBD2; j_call: TRBJ2-5; clone_size: NA; v_call: TRBV3-1/TRBV3-2; cdr3_nt: TGTGCCAGCAGCCAAGGAAGGAGCGGGGGAGCATGGGAGACCCAGTACTTC; cdr3_aa: CASSQGRSGGAWETQYF
d_call: NA; j_call: TRBJ1-2; clone_size: few; v_call: TRBV7-9; cdr3_nt: TGTGCCAGCAGCGTCAACAGGCTCATAAACTATGGCTACACCTTC; cdr3_aa: CASSVNRLINYGYTF
d_call: TRBD1; j_call: TRBJ2-7; clone_size: NA; v_call: TRBV7-8; cdr3_nt: TGTGCCAGCAGCTTACAGGGGGTGGGGCAGTACGAGCAGTACTTC; cdr3_aa: CASSLQGVGQYEQYF
d_call: TRBD1; j_call: TRBJ1-1; clone_size: NA; v_call: TRBV30; cdr3_nt: TGTGCCTGGGACAGGGGATCGAACACTGAAGCTTTCTTT; cdr3_aa: CAWDRGSNTEAFF
d_call: TRBD1; j_call: TRBJ1-2; clone_size: NA; v_call: TRBV5-1; cdr3_nt: TGCGCCAGCAGCTTGGTTCTCATGGGGACAGGTTCCTCCGGGGGCTACACCTTC; cdr3_aa: CASSLVLMGTGSSGGYTF
d_call: TRBD1; j_call: TRBJ2-5; clone_size: NA; v_call: TRBV23-1; cdr3_nt: TGCGCCAGCAGTCAATCGACAGGGGGCAGGGAGACCCAGTACTTC; cdr3_aa: CASSQSTGGRETQYF
d_call: NA; j_call: TRBJ2-2; clone_size: NA; v_call: TRBV19; cdr3_nt: TGTGCCAGTAGGGACAGCGCGAACACCGGGGAGCTGTTTTTT; cdr3_aa: CASRDSANTGELFF
d_call: TRBD1; j_call: TRBJ1-3; clone_size: NA; v_call: TRBV4-1; cdr3_nt: TGCGCCAGCAGCCAATCCGGGACAGGGGGCTACTCTGGAAACACCATATATTTT; cdr3_aa: CASSQSGTGGYSGNTIYF
d_call: TRBD2; j_call: TRBJ2-1; clone_size: NA; v_call: TRBV7-3; cdr3_nt: TGTGCCAGCAGCTCCCCCGTCGGGGGGGGCCACAATGAGCAGTTCTTC; cdr3_aa: CASSSPVGGGHNEQFF
d_call: NA; j_call: TRBJ2-2; clone_size: NA; v_call: TRBV7-3; cdr3_nt: TGTGCCAGCAGCTTAAGTCTGGCTTTCAACACCGGGGAGCTGTTTTTT; cdr3_aa: CASSLSLAFNTGELFF
d_call: TRBD2; j_call: TRBJ2-5; clone_size: once; v_call: TRBV27; cdr3_nt: TGTGCCAGCAGTCGAGTTGTTGTTAGCGGGAGTCAAGAGACCCAGTACTTC; cdr3_aa: CASSRVVVSGSQETQYF
d_call: TRBD2; j_call: TRBJ2-1; clone_size: NA; v_call: TRBV5-4; cdr3_nt: TGTGCCAGCAGCTCTTGGACTAGTTTCCTCTCCAATGAGCAGTTCTTC; cdr3_aa: CASSSWTSFLSNEQFF
d_call: NA; j_call: TRBJ1-2; clone_size: NA; v_call: TRBV5-1; cdr3_nt: TGCGCCAGCAGTACAGGGTATTCTAACTATGGCTACACCTTC; cdr3_aa: CASSTGYSNYGYTF
d_call: TRBD2; j_call: TRBJ2-5; clone_size: NA; v_call: TRBV18; cdr3_nt: TGTGCCAGCTCACCGGGACTAGCGGGAGAGACCCAGTACTTC; cdr3_aa: CASSPGLAGETQYF
d_call: NA; j_call: TRBJ2-3; clone_size: NA; v_call: TRBV6-6; cdr3_nt: TGTGCCAGCAGCCCGGGAAGGGATACGCAGTATTTT; cdr3_aa: CASSPGRDTQYF
d_call: TRBD1; j_call: TRBJ1-1; clone_size: NA; v_call: TRBV4-2; cdr3_nt: TGTGCCAGCACCAGGGGGATAGCTGAAGCTTTCTTT; cdr3_aa: CASTRGIAEAFF
d_call: NA; j_call: TRBJ1-5; clone_size: NA; v_call: TRBV19; cdr3_nt: TGTGCCAGTAGTATGAAAGGTTCGAGAGGGAACAATCAGCCCCAGCATTTT; cdr3_aa: CASSMKGSRGNNQPQHF
d_call: TRBD2; j_call: TRBJ2-3; clone_size: NA; v_call: TRBV13; cdr3_nt: TGTGCCAGCAGCTCCCCGGCTAGCGGGAGGGCCGTATCAGATACGCAGTATTTT; cdr3_aa: CASSSPASGRAVSDTQYF
d_call: TRBD1; j_call: TRBJ2-7; clone_size: NA; v_call: TRBV6-5; cdr3_nt: TGTGCCAGCAGCTTTACAGGGGTGGCAGACGAGCAGTACTTC; cdr3_aa: CASSFTGVADEQYF
d_call: NA; j_call: TRBJ2-4; clone_size: NA; v_call: TRBV21-1; cdr3_nt: TGTGCCAGCAGCAAAATCGGGTACAAAAACATTCAGTACTTC; cdr3_aa: CASSKIGYKNIQYF
d_call: TRBD1; j_call: TRBJ1-1; clone_size: NA; v_call: TRBV10-3; cdr3_nt: TGTGCCATCAGTGAGCCACAGGGGGGGCGCGGTGACACTGAAGCTTTCTTT; cdr3_aa: CAISEPQGGRGDTEAFF
d_call: NA; j_call: TRBJ1-1; clone_size: many; v_call: TRBV28; cdr3_nt: TGTGCCAGCAGTCACAGGGTACGCACTGAAGCTTTCTTT; cdr3_aa: CASSHRVRTEAFF
d_call: NA; j_call: TRBJ1-5; clone_size: few; v_call: TRBV19; cdr3_nt: TGTGCCAGTAGTATTGGAGGGAGGGTGGGTCAGCCCCAGCATTTT; cdr3_aa: CASSIGGRVGQPQHF